This TCR beta chain was sequenced in a study of blood T cells in healthy people across ages. Regarding the study as a whole: Long-lived donors had more naive CD4+ cells and higher diversity than aged donors. Age advanced and TCR beta diversity per million T cells fell, roughly linearly.

A second PCR of 7 to 11 cycles used a sample-barcoded 5' primer and a J-beta primer mix. TCRdb re-analysed the 5' RACE reads in MiXCR, keeping a single row per CDR3 protein. The sample includes roughly 570,000 distinct CDR3 sequences, 27% seen only once; the top ten take approximately 17%. Regarding this clonotype: As yet, its antigen is unknown.

Per germline, CDR1 SNHLY and CDR2 FYNNEI. Trimming took off 7 bases at V and 0 bases at J, with 10 bases between the two ends. The CDR3 runs 15 residues. This sequence originates from a woman between 70 and 85 years old in good health. The specimen sequenced was blood. This chain uses TRBV2 with TRBJ2-6, with D uncertain. This chain's CDR3 is CASNNFGSGANVLTF. CDR3 DNA: TGTGCCAGCAACAACTTCGGCTCTGGGGCCAACGTCCTGACTTTC.